Presented here are 21 T cell receptor beta chains from one specimen sequenced in a study of chemoradiotherapy in HPV16-positive cancers. This table comes from immunoSEQ multiplex PCR, and its TCRdb copy is limited to in-frame clones, with some not included. The sample includes roughly 12,000 clones, around three fifths of them seen just once. Sample collection occurred from a patient who underwent chemoradiotherapy. These receptors were collected from a human donor with HPV-associated anogenital cancer.

The genes are TRBV27 and TRBJ1-5; 7 nucleotides line up with TRBD1. This CDR3 region has 14 residues. The ends lost 4 bases at V and 5 bases at J; junction bases unmatched: 5. CDR1 is MNHEY, CDR2 SMNVEV, per germline (reference sequence). DNA for the CDR3: TGTGCCAGCAGTTCTGACAGGGTCGATCAGCCCCAGCATTTT. Residues: CASSSDRVDQPQHF.

The chain uses TRBV29-1 and TRBJ2-1; unclear D gene. This CDR3 region has 15 residues. V lost 2 bases and J lost 7, with 18 bases in between. Germline assignment: CDR1 SQVTM and CDR2 ANQGSEA. The CDR3 DNA is TGCAGCGTTGAATTGGTCACCGCATCCGATAATGAGCAGTTCTTC. Its protein is CSVELVTASDNEQFF.

This clone was picked up one time. J is TRBJ1-2 and V is TRBV5-4; TRBD1 matches 10 bases. Per the germline V gene, CDR1 is SGHNT and CDR2 is YYREEE (reference sequence). Trimming cost V 2 bases and J 8 bases; bases outside gene matches: 6. The CDR3 extends over 14 amino acids. The CDR3 here is CASSFSGTGVGYTF. CDR3 coding DNA: TGTGCCAGCAGCTTCTCCGGGACAGGGGTCGGCTACACCTTC.

The chain joins TRBV25-1 to TRBJ2-1, with 10 positions matching TRBD1. Germline loops: CDR1 MGHDK, CDR2 SYGVNS. The ends lost 4 bases at V and 2 bases at J; junction bases unmatched: 11. The CDR3 runs to 18 residues. The CDR3 region has the DNA TGTGCCAGCAGTGGGGGACAGGGGATCTTAAGCACCTACAATGAGCAGTTCTTC. Its translation is CASSGGQGILSTYNEQFF. Variable domain in full (rest from reference TRBV25-1 and TRBJ2-1): EADIYQTPRYLVIGTGKKITLECSQTMGHDKMYWYQQDPGMELHLIHYSYGVNSTEKGDLSSESTVSRIRTEHFPLTLESARPSHTSQYLCASSGGQGILSTYNEQFFGPGTRLTVL.

The rearrangement joins TRBV2 to TRBJ2-5; 9 positions agree with TRBD1. Trimming at V came to 3 bases and at J to 4 bases, leaving 3 bases not matched to a gene. Looked up from germline, CDR1 is SNHLY and CDR2 is FYNNEI. The CDR3 is 14 amino acids. The CDR3 spells CASSDGTGRETQYF. DNA of the CDR3: TGTGCCAGCAGTGACGGGACAGGGAGAGAGACCCAGTACTTC. Full variable domain (missing parts from reference TRBV2 and TRBJ2-5): EPEVTQTPSHQVTQMGQEVILRCVPISNHLYFYWYRQILGQKVEFLVSFYNNEISEKSEIFDDQFSVERPDGSNFTLKIRSTKLEDSAMYFCASSDGTGRETQYFGPGTRLLVL.

The rearrangement joins TRBV20-1 to TRBJ1-5; D unresolved. CDR3 length: 10 residues. Germline CDR1 and CDR2: DFQATT and SNEGSKA (reference sequence). The V and J ends lost 6 bases and 7 bases respectively, with 7 bases between them. The CDR3 is CSAGEQPQHF. Written as DNA, the CDR3 is TGCAGTGCCGGGGAGCAGCCCCAGCATTTT.

The V gene is TRBV6-5, the J gene TRBJ2-1; 10 nucleotides agree with TRBD2. V trimming: 4 bases; J trimming: 6 bases; junction bases outside the gene matches: 9. The CDR3 is 16 amino acids. Germline V gives CDR1 MNHEY, CDR2 SVGAGI. For the CDR3, the DNA is TGTGCCAGCAGTTTCTTTAGCGGGGGGCCCTTCAATGAGCAGTTCTTC. This encodes CASSFFSGGPFNEQFF.

The J gene is TRBJ1-5, the V gene TRBV19; D call uncertain. V was clipped by 8 bases and J by 4 bases, with 9 bases between them. The CDR3 runs 12 residues. Germline CDR1 is LNHDA and CDR2 is SQIVND (reference sequence). In nucleotides, the CDR3 is TGTGCCAGTGGAACGGGGAATCAGCCCCAGCATTTT. Protein sequence: CASGTGNQPQHF.

The chain couples TRBV2 to TRBJ2-1; maybe TRBD2 (5 bases). Germline loops: CDR1 SNHLY, CDR2 FYNNEI. This CDR3 has 14 residues. Trimming took off 9 bases at V and 1 base at J, with 13 bases between the two ends. The CDR3 spells CASTGISSYNEQFF. The CDR3 nucleotides are TGTGCCAGTACCGGGATATCTTCCTACAATGAGCAGTTCTTC.

The chain joins TRBV9 to TRBJ1-2; D call uncertain. The CDR3 covers 12 residues. V lost 1 base, J lost 6 bases, and 7 bases lay in between. Germline values: CDR1 SGDLS, CDR2 YYNGEE. CDR3 sequence (DNA): TGTGCCAGCAGCGTACCCAGCGATGGCTACACCTTC. Amino acids: CASSVPSDGYTF.

The chain recombines TRBV11-1 with TRBJ2-1, with 9 bases lining up with TRBD2. Germline V gene data show CDR1 as SGHAT and CDR2 as FQDESV (reference sequence). V shed 4 bases, J shed 6 bases, and the junction held 7 bases outside the gene matches. The CDR3 has 15 amino acids. This CDR3 reads CASSSPGLAVNEQFF. The DNA of the CDR3 is TGTGCCAGCAGCTCCCCGGGACTAGCCGTCAATGAGCAGTTCTTC.

The rearrangement links TRBV4-1 to TRBJ1-5; no definite D call. Looked up from germline, CDR1 is MGHRA and CDR2 is YSYEKL. Between the trimmed V and J ends, which lost 3 bases and 6 bases, there was a span of 15 bases. This CDR3 comprises 15 residues. The DNA for the CDR3 is TGCGCCAGCAGCCAGGGTAGTGGGGTTAGTCAGCCCCAGCATTTT. Its translation: CASSQGSGVSQPQHF.

This chain links TRBV7-9 with TRBJ2-1; the match to TRBD2 covers 7 bases. CDR3 length: 18 amino acids. The V gene end was trimmed by 5 bases and the J gene end by 0 bases; junction bases not matched to a gene: 13. CDR1 is SEHNR, CDR2 FQNEAQ, per germline (reference sequence). The CDR3 nucleotides read TGTGCCAGCAGCGGGGGAGGGTTCGGGGCGAGCTCCTACAATGAGCAGTTCTTC. Translating it yields CASSGGGFGASSYNEQFF.

V is TRBV11-3 and J is TRBJ2-2, with 9 bases fitting TRBD2. This CDR3 region has 15 residues. Germline loops: CDR1 SGHNT, CDR2 YENEEA. The V and J ends lost 1 base and 6 bases, in that order; junction bases with no gene match: 3. As DNA, the CDR3 is TGTGCCAGCAGCTTAGGCGGGGGGGAAGCCGGGGAGCTGTTTTTT. Translated, it gives CASSLGGGEAGELFF.

The chain links TRBV7-3 to TRBJ1-1; D not resolved. Trimming pared 5 bases from V and 1 base from J, leaving 8 bases between. This CDR3 has 13 residues. CDR1 and CDR2 from the germline V gene are SGHTA and FQGTGA. For the CDR3, the DNA is TGTGCCAGCAGCACCCAGAGGAACACTGAAGCTTTCTTT. This codes for CASSTQRNTEAFF.

The genes are TRBV7-9 and TRBJ2-5; 8 nucleotides match TRBD2. V lost 7 bases and J lost 2; bases outside the gene matches: 12. The germline V gene encodes CDR1 SEHNR and CDR2 FQNEAQ (reference sequence). There are 16 residues in the CDR3. CDR3 nucleotide sequence: TGTGCCAGCACCCCCGGAGGTAGCGGGGTTCAAGAGACCCAGTACTTC. Translating gives CASTPGGSGVQETQYF. Together with reference TRBV7-9 and TRBJ2-5, the CDR3 gives the full variable domain: DTGVSQNPRHKITKRGQNVTFRCDPISEHNRLYWYRQTLGQGPEFLTYFQNEAQLEKSRLLSDRFSAERPKGSFSTLEIQRTEQGDSAMYLCASTPGGSGVQETQYFGPGTRLLVL.

The chain uses TRBV18 and TRBJ1-5; no reliable D call. The CDR3 loop spans 13 amino acids. V lost 3 bases, J lost 7 bases, and 10 bases lay in between. CDR1 is KGHSH and CDR2 is LQKENI in the germline V gene. The CDR3 is CASSPDGLQPQHF. For the CDR3, the DNA is TGTGCCAGCTCACCCGATGGGTTGCAGCCCCAGCATTTT.

V is TRBV5-1 and J is TRBJ2-6; D not resolved. CDR3 size: 13 residues. Germline assignment: CDR1 SGHRS and CDR2 YFSETQ. V shed 7 bases and J shed 4 bases, with 9 bases lying between them. CDR3 bases: TGCGCCAGCGGGGTGTCAGGGGCCAACGTCCTGACTTTC. Amino acids: CASGVSGANVLTF.

V gene TRBV19 combines with J gene TRBJ2-2, with TRBD1 matching over 8 bases. The CDR3 has 13 residues. Trimming removed 6 bases from V and 6 bases from J; junction bases left unmatched: 3. Germline assignment: CDR1 LNHDA and CDR2 SQIVND (reference sequence). CDR3 in amino acids: CASSVRGPGELFF. In DNA, the CDR3 is TGTGCCAGTAGCGTCAGGGGGCCCGGGGAGCTGTTTTTT.

Concerning this clone itself: The sample carries other DNA sequences with the same CDR3. The rearrangement uses TRBV9 and TRBJ1-2; the D is unclear. The CDR3 runs 12 residues. The germline V gene has CDR1 SGDLS and CDR2 YYNGEE. The V end was cut by 3 bases, the J end by 1 base, with 4 bases between. The CDR3: CASSEGNYGYTF. The CDR3 DNA is TGTGCCAGCAGCGAGGGTAACTATGGCTACACCTTC.

This clone came up a few times. The chain couples TRBV6-1 to TRBJ2-2; tentatively, D is TRBD1 (6 bases). V gave up 8 bases and J gave up 1 base, with 11 bases separating them. CDR1 and CDR2 from the germline V gene are MNHNS and SASEGT. The CDR3 spans 14 residues. CDR3 bases: TGTGCCAGCCGTAAGACAGGGAACACCGGGGAGCTGTTTTTT. This codes for CASRKTGNTGELFF.